A single T cell receptor beta chain is shown here with its context. Its antigen remains unidentified. This record comes from a study of shared clonotypes between healthy human individuals. Findings and limits, study-wide: On the whole, naive subsets had larger estimated richness than memory subsets had.

This CDR3 comprises 13 residues. Germline-derived CDR1 and CDR2 are SQVTM and ANQGSEA. J lost 5 bases, V lost 6 bases, and 7 bases had no gene match. It was across several immunoSEQ plates that each subset's genomic DNA was evenly split. Profiled with immunoSEQ multiplex PCR; TCRdb holds only in-frame clones, not every one. The sample carries just over 2,000,000 clones, about 94% recorded once. Positively selected for CCR7, the CD45RO-negative cells used as naive CD8 cells excluded terminally differentiated effector memory CD45RA+ cells. The V call is TRBV29-1, the J call TRBJ1-1, with 9 bases lining up with TRBD1. This TCR was sampled from a man aged 18 to 35 in good health. Sequencing was performed on naive CD8+ T cells sorted from blood. CDR3 nucleotide sequence: TGCAGCGTGACGGGACAGGGTTCAACTGAAGCTTTCTTT. Translating gives CSVTGQGSTEAFF.